This TCR beta chain was profiled in a study of shared clonotypes between healthy human individuals. The wider study: Three plates were used per donor for CD4 naive, three for CD4 memory, two for CD8 naive and one for CD8 memory.

The assay was immunoSEQ multiplex PCR, and TCRdb's table has in-frame clones only and misses some. The sample lists around 1.1 million clones, 60% to 85% occurring once. This CDR3 region has 13 residues. In germline, CDR1 is SGHRS, CDR2 YFSETQ. Trimming pared 0 bases from V and 3 bases from J, leaving 3 bases between. Recent vaccinations or acute infections were absent in the healthy HIV-negative adult donors. Findings and caveats of the study: Sampling covered blood only; tissue repertoires likely differ.

As for this clone: Its antigen is unidentified.

The sequence was collected from a man younger than 30 in good health. Some clones in this sample may be carry-over from other donors' samples. The sample was memory CD4+ T cells from PBMCs. The subset denotes: CD45RA-negative fraction. The chain links TRBV5-1 to TRBJ2-2, with D uncertain. CDR3 nucleotides: TGCGCCAGCAGCTTGGAATACACCGGGGAGCTGTTTTTT. Amino acid sequence: CASSLEYTGELFF.